Below, 21 T cell receptor beta chains from the same sample are listed, as sequenced in a study of early T cells in non-severe SARS-CoV-2 infection. TCRdb itself ran the 5' RACE reads through MiXCR, one entry per CDR3 protein. The table records 74,000 or so distinct CDR3 sequences, more than 10% of them present only once. The sample comprised whole blood. The receptors here all came from an adult who was a healthcare worker with PCR-confirmed SARS-CoV-2 infection or an uninfected control (not recorded which).

This clonotype has at least ten counts. The chain recombines TRBV4-1 with TRBJ2-7, with no clear D. V was clipped by 0 bases and J by 2 bases, with 14 bases between them. CDR3 length: 16 residues. CDR1 and CDR2 (germline): MGHRA, YSYEKL. CDR3 DNA: TGCGCCAGCAGCCAAGATAACTCCCACGACGCCTACGAGCAGTACTTC. It translates to CASSQDNSHDAYEQYF.

This clonotype was counted only a few times. The chain recombines TRBV6-2 or TRBV6-3 with TRBJ2-1, with 10 bases aligning to TRBD2. After removal of 6 bases from V and 2 bases from J, the junction contained 1 base not matched to a gene. The CDR3 consists of 14 residues. Germline V gene lookup returns CDR1 MNHEY and CDR2 SVGEGT. The CDR3: CASSSGGAYNEQFF. As DNA, the CDR3 is TGTGCCAGCAGCAGCGGGGGGGCCTACAATGAGCAGTTCTTC.

This clonotype occurred a few times. V gene TRBV7-9 combines with J gene TRBJ2-3; 7 positions match TRBD2. The germline gives CDR1 SEHNR, CDR2 FQNEAQ (reference sequence). The CDR3 spans 18 residues. The J segment lost 6 bases and the V segment lost 4 bases, leaving 19 bases of the junction unmatched. The CDR3 bases are TGTGCCAGCAGCTCCACCTTTAGTCCAGCGGGGAGTCCTGATACGCAGTATTTT. Translation gives CASSSTFSPAGSPDTQYF.

This clonotype was counted many times. V and J are TRBV7-2 and TRBJ2-3; D is unclear. Trimming removed 5 bases from V and 1 base from J, with 10 bases in between. The germline V gene encodes CDR1 SGHTA and CDR2 FQGNSA. CDR3 length: 14 amino acids. The CDR3: CASSLQVGTDTQYF. The CDR3, as DNA: TGTGCCAGCAGCCTCCAGGTGGGCACAGATACGCAGTATTTT.

The chain recombines TRBV12-3 or TRBV12-4 with TRBJ2-2, with D possibly called TRBD1 or TRBD2 (5 bases each). Trimming removed 6 bases at V and 1 base at J, with 12 bases between. The CDR3 contains 15 residues. The CDR3 protein is CASSLGTMNTGELFF. The CDR3 region has the DNA TGTGCCAGCAGCCTTGGGACCATGAACACCGGGGAGCTGTTTTTT.

This clonotype was detected many times. The chain links TRBV11-2 to TRBJ2-2, with 8 bases that match TRBD2. CDR3 length equals 14 residues. The V and J ends lost 8 bases and 7 bases, in that order; junction bases with no gene match: 9. The V gene's germline CDR1 is SGHAT and CDR2 FQNNGV. The CDR3 region has the DNA TGTGCCAGCGGGGCGACTAGCGTTGGCGGGGAGCTGTTTTTT. Its translation is CASGATSVGGELFF.

The chain links TRBV28 to TRBJ2-3; 9 bases map to TRBD2. Germline assignment: CDR1 MDHEN and CDR2 SYDVKM. The length of the CDR3 is 14 residues. Trimming removed 2 bases from V and 6 bases from J; junction bases left unmatched: 3. The CDR3 loop is CASSLAGGRDTQYF. The CDR3 nucleotides read TGTGCCAGCAGTTTAGCGGGAGGGCGGGATACGCAGTATTTT.

The chain links TRBV3-1 to TRBJ2-6; 9 nucleotides line up with TRBD1. The J segment lost 2 bases and the V segment lost 2 bases, leaving 7 bases of the junction unmatched. Germline loops: CDR1 LGHDT, CDR2 YNNKEL (reference sequence). The CDR3 covers 18 residues. CDR3 sequence reads: CASSQWGTGSTGANVLTF. The CDR3 DNA is TGTGCCAGCAGCCAATGGGGGACAGGGTCTACTGGGGCCAACGTCCTGACTTTC. The whole variable domain, filled in from reference TRBV3-1 and TRBJ2-6, reads DTAVSQTPKYLVTQMGNDKSIKCEQNLGHDTMYWYKQDSKKFLKIMFSYNNKELIINETVPNRFSPKSPDKAHLNLHINSLELGDSAVYFCASSQWGTGSTGANVLTFGAGSRLTVL.

This clonotype was counted many times. The chain employs TRBV18 and TRBJ2-7, with a weak D call TRBD2 (6 bases). CDR3 length: 15 amino acids. CDR1 and CDR2 (germline): KGHSH, LQKENI. Trimming cost V 3 bases and J 6 bases, with 18 bases left between them. CDR3 sequence: CASSPGTPQHCEQYF. As DNA, the CDR3 is TGTGCCAGCTCACCCGGGACTCCTCAACACTGCGAGCAGTACTTC.

The table lists this clonotype with many counts. The rearrangement uses TRBV7-9 and TRBJ2-1; 14 bases fit TRBD2. Germline CDR1 and CDR2: SEHNR and FQNEAQ (reference sequence). The CDR3 length is 15 residues. Trimming cost V 6 bases and J 8 bases; bases outside gene matches: 6. CDR3 amino acids: CASSSGTSGRDEQFF. The DNA of the CDR3 is TGTGCCAGCAGTTCCGGGACTAGCGGGAGAGATGAGCAGTTCTTC.

The J gene is TRBJ2-1, the V gene TRBV7-2; 11 nucleotides agree with TRBD2. Germline V gene lookup returns CDR1 SGHTA and CDR2 FQGNSA. The CDR3 runs to 16 residues. Trimming at V came to 3 bases and at J to 5 bases, leaving 6 bases not matched to a gene. The DNA for the CDR3 is TGTGCCAGCAGCTTCTCCGGGACTAGCGGTAACAATGAGCAGTTCTTC. It translates to CASSFSGTSGNNEQFF.

This clonotype was detected only a few times. V and J are TRBV12-3 or TRBV12-4 and TRBJ1-2; 7 bases are shared with TRBD1. The CDR3 runs to 15 residues. V shed 7 bases and J 4 bases; nucleotides not matched to a gene: 12. CDR3 region: CASTLRSTGIYGYTF. CDR3 DNA: TGTGCCAGCACCCTTAGATCGACAGGGATCTATGGCTACACCTTC.

The count of this clonotype is one. A much larger clone lies a single base off, so this may be a read error. The chain recombines TRBV7-6 with TRBJ2-5; D is unclear. CDR3 length: 16 residues. V was cut by 5 bases and J by 5 bases, with 21 bases left in between. The germline gives CDR1 SGHVS, CDR2 FNYEAQ. The CDR3 spells CASSQLPYHKEETQYF. The CDR3 DNA sequence: TGTGCCAGCAGCCAGTTACCTTACCATAAGGAGGAGACCCAGTACTTC.

This clonotype was seen more than once but under ten times. The genes are TRBV20-1 and TRBJ2-5; TRBD2 matches 13 bases. The ends lost 6 bases at V and 0 bases at J; junction bases unmatched: 7. The CDR3 runs to 16 residues. Germline CDR1 is DFQATT and CDR2 is SNEGSKA (reference sequence). The CDR3 DNA reads as TGCAGTGCAGACGGACTAGCGGGGGACTACCAAGAGACCCAGTACTTC. Encoded protein: CSADGLAGDYQETQYF.

The sample holds many counts of this clonotype. The chain has TRBV29-1 and TRBJ1-4; a weak D match, TRBD1 (6 bases). Looked up from germline, CDR1 is SQVTM and CDR2 is ANQGSEA. The CDR3 has 12 residues. The ends were cut back, 6 bases at V and 3 bases at J, with 8 bases in the middle. The CDR3 here is CSVKGANEKLFF. For the CDR3, the DNA is TGCAGCGTAAAGGGGGCTAATGAAAAACTGTTTTTT.

In its sample, this clonotype was seen many times. The chain is built from TRBV18 and TRBJ2-1; D not certain. CDR1 and CDR2 (germline): KGHSH, LQKENI. Between the trimmed V and J ends, which lost 6 bases and 5 bases, there was a span of 5 bases. CDR3 length: 11 amino acids. Here the CDR3 DNA reads TGTGCCAGCTCCCCGGACAATGAGCAGTTCTTC. Encoded protein: CASSPDNEQFF.

There are many counts of this clonotype. The CDR3 here is CASSYGDGSYEQYF. Here the CDR3 DNA reads TGTGCCAGCAGTTATGGGGACGGATCCTACGAGCAGTACTTC. The rearrangement links TRBV28 to TRBJ2-7, with D perhaps matching TRBD1 or TRBD2 (5 bases each). The length of the CDR3 is 14 residues. V was clipped by 4 bases and J by 1 base, with 11 bases between them. Germline V lookup: CDR1 MDHEN, CDR2 SYDVKM.

The V call is TRBV28, the J call TRBJ2-7; D perhaps matches TRBD1 (6 bases). V was pared by 3 bases and J by 4 bases, with 10 bases between. CDR1 is MDHEN, CDR2 SYDVKM, per germline. CDR3 length: 13 residues. Written as DNA, the CDR3 is TGTGCCAGCAGTTTGGGACACTCTTACGAGCAGTACTTC. Translating gives CASSLGHSYEQYF.

The chain is built from TRBV11-2 and TRBJ2-5; D is ambiguous. The ends were cut back, 1 base at V and 1 base at J, with 1 base in the middle. The CDR3 consists of 12 residues. CDR1 SGHAT and CDR2 FQNNGV come from the germline V gene. CDR3 loop: CASSLAQETQYF. As DNA, the CDR3 is TGTGCCAGCAGCTTAGCCCAAGAGACCCAGTACTTC.

The chain couples TRBV27 to TRBJ2-1, with TRBD2 matching over 11 bases. Trimming at V came to 3 bases and at J to 7 bases, leaving 5 bases not matched to a gene. The CDR3 is made up of 15 amino acids. Germline values: CDR1 MNHEY, CDR2 SMNVEV (reference sequence). This chain's CDR3 is CASSFGTSGPNEQFF. The CDR3 DNA is TGTGCCAGCAGTTTTGGGACTAGCGGACCTAATGAGCAGTTCTTC.

This clonotype was counted at least ten times. J is TRBJ2-3 and V is TRBV7-2; TRBD1 is a possible D gene (5 bases). The CDR3 has 15 residues. V lost 1 base to trimming and J lost 2 bases, with 10 bases between them. Germline V gene data show CDR1 as SGHTA and CDR2 as FQGNSA. The CDR3 loop reads CASSLGAGHTDTQYF. The DNA of the CDR3 is TGTGCCAGCAGCTTAGGGGCAGGGCACACAGATACGCAGTATTTT. The variable domain in full, with the rest retrieved from reference TRBV7-2 and TRBJ2-3, is GAGVSQSPSNKVTEKGKDVELRCDPISGHTALYWYRQSLGQGLEFLIYFQGNSAPDKSGLPSDRFSAERTGGSVSTLTIQRTQQEDSAVYLCASSLGAGHTDTQYFGPGTRLTVL.